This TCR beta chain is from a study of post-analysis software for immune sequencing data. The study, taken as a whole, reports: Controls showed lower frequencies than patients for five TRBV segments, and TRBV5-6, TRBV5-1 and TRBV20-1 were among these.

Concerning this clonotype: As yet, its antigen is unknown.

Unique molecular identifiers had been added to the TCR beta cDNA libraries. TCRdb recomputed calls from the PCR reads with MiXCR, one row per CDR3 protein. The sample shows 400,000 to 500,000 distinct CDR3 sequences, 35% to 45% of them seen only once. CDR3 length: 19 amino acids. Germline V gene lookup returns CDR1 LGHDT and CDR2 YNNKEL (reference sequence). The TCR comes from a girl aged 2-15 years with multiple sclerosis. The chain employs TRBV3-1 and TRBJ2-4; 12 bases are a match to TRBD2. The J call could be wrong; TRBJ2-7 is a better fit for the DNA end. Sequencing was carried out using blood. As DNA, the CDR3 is TGTGCCAGCAGCCAAGTCGGATTGGCTGGACTAGCGGGGATTAACGAGCAGTACTTC. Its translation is CASSQVGLAGLAGINEQYF.